These 28 T cell receptor beta chains share one sample of origin, sequenced in a study of CD8 T cells in Susac syndrome. cDNA came from about 0.5 to 1 ug RNA primed by random hexamers. TCRdb used MiXCR to reprocess the immunoSEQ multiplex PCR reads, holding one entry per CDR3 protein. This sample has about 140,000 distinct CDR3 sequences, with about 95% found just once. The sample taken for sequencing was CD4+ T cells from PBMCs. These receptors originate from a human donor with multiple sclerosis.

In this sample, this clonotype turned up a few times. The chain combines TRBV11-2 with TRBJ2-3; D might be TRBD2 (5 bases). The CDR3 extends over 14 amino acids. Looked up from germline, CDR1 is SGHAT and CDR2 is FQNNGV. V was shortened by 4 bases and J by 6 bases, with 14 bases between the two germline ends. The CDR3 nucleotides are TGTGCCAGCAGCTCCGGGGTAGGTCGGGATACGCAGTATTTT. Amino acid sequence: CASSSGVGRDTQYF.

The V gene is TRBV3-1, the J gene TRBJ2-1; 9 bases fit TRBD2. Germline trimming cut 4 bases from V and 8 bases from J; bases unmatched to any gene: 3. Germline V gene lookup returns CDR1 LGHDT and CDR2 YNNKEL (reference sequence). There are 13 residues in the CDR3. CDR3 in amino acids: CASSLGGRDEQFF. CDR3 nucleotide sequence: TGTGCCAGCAGCCTCGGCGGGAGGGATGAGCAGTTCTTC.

The chain links TRBV7-2 to TRBJ1-2; no reliable D call. The V end lost 1 base, the J end lost 6 bases, and 15 bases lay between the germline ends. The CDR3 contains 15 residues. The germline V gene encodes CDR1 SGHTA and CDR2 FQGNSA. CDR3 amino acids: CASSLVSRRENGYTF. The CDR3 DNA follows: TGTGCCAGCAGCTTAGTTAGTAGAAGGGAGAATGGCTACACCTTC.

J is TRBJ2-1 and V is TRBV12-3 or TRBV12-4; D may be TRBD2 (5 bases). The CDR3 runs to 14 residues. Trimming took 6 bases from V and 9 from J, leaving 18 bases between them. In nucleotides, the CDR3 is TGTGCCAGCAGGAGGGTTGGTAGCGCGCCTGAGCAGTTCTTC. Its protein product is CASRRVGSAPEQFF.

The chain links TRBV7-2 to TRBJ1-2, with unresolved D. V shed 0 bases and J shed 4 bases, with 9 bases lying between them. The CDR3 is 14 residues long. CDR1 SGHTA and CDR2 FQGNSA come from the germline V gene. CDR3 residues: CASSLADRSYGYTF. CDR3 nucleotide sequence: TGTGCCAGCAGCTTAGCGGACCGCAGCTATGGCTACACCTTC.

The V gene is TRBV9, the J gene TRBJ1-2; D is undetermined. V lost 1 base to trimming and J lost 3 bases, with 4 bases between them. The CDR3 contains 12 residues. Germline V gene lookup returns CDR1 SGDLS and CDR2 YYNGEE. CDR3 sequence: CASSVSDYGYTF. The CDR3, as DNA: TGTGCCAGCAGCGTATCCGACTATGGCTACACCTTC.

The chain uses TRBV30 and TRBJ1-1; 7 positions match TRBD1. The J segment lost 11 bases and the V segment lost 4 bases, leaving 13 bases of the junction unmatched. The CDR3 covers 13 residues. The germline V gene has CDR1 GTSNPN and CDR2 SVGIG (reference sequence). The CDR3 DNA follows: TGTGCCTGGACACAGGGGCTGACCCTTGGCGCTTTCTTT. It translates to CAWTQGLTLGAFF.

V usage is TRBV2 and J usage is TRBJ2-7, with TRBD1 matching over 12 bases. CDR3 length: 13 amino acids. Germline trimming cut 7 bases from V and 5 bases from J; bases unmatched to any gene: 3. CDR1 and CDR2 (germline): SNHLY, FYNNEI. The CDR3 loop reads CASIRDRGHEQYF. The CDR3 coding sequence is TGTGCCAGCATCCGGGACAGGGGGCACGAGCAGTACTTC.

This sequence joins TRBV2 and TRBJ1-1; a possible D gene is TRBD1 (6 bases). Trimming took off 7 bases at V and 1 base at J, with 10 bases between the two ends. The CDR3 totals 13 residues. Germline V gene data show CDR1 as SNHLY and CDR2 as FYNNEI. Here the CDR3 DNA reads TGTGCCAGCACGGGACACCCGAACACTGAAGCTTTCTTT. Amino acids: CASTGHPNTEAFF.

This rearrangement joins TRBV6-5 to TRBJ2-7, with D uncertain. V lost 0 bases, J lost 2 bases, and 26 bases lay in between. The CDR3 runs 20 residues. Germline CDR1 reads MNHEY; CDR2 reads SVGAGI. The chain's CDR3 is CASSYSMRLDSLSLPYEQYF. The CDR3 nucleotides are TGTGCCAGCAGTTACTCGATGCGTTTAGATAGCTTGTCTTTACCCTACGAGCAGTACTTC.

The chain combines TRBV29-1 with TRBJ1-2, with 7 bases aligning to TRBD1. The J segment lost 4 bases and the V segment lost 5 bases, leaving 7 bases of the junction unmatched. Germline-derived CDR1 and CDR2 are SQVTM and ANQGSEA. The CDR3 runs 13 residues. The CDR3 bases are TGCAGCGTTATTCGGGACAGTCTCTATGGCTACACCTTC. Translating gives CSVIRDSLYGYTF.

The rearrangement uses TRBV20-1 and TRBJ2-1; no clear D gene. Germline loops: CDR1 DFQATT, CDR2 SNEGSKA (reference sequence). This CDR3 comprises 12 residues. The ends were cut back, 6 bases at V and 6 bases at J, with 12 bases in the middle. The CDR3 region is CSASKGGNEQFF. CDR3 nucleotides: TGCAGTGCCTCTAAAGGCGGCAATGAGCAGTTCTTC.

As concerns this clonotype: A junction boundary mismatches the germline segment, possibly from a read error. This chain uses TRBV2 with TRBJ1-4; 9 bases map to TRBD1. This CDR3 comprises 16 residues. The V gene's germline CDR1 is SNHLY and CDR2 FYNNEI. CDR3 loop: CASRRQGGLSNGKLFF. CDR3 sequence (DNA): TGTGCCAGCAGGCGACAGGGGGGTTTGAGTAATGGAAAACTGTTTTTT.

The CDR3 region is CSVGDRPNTEAFF. CDR3 nucleotides: TGCAGCGTTGGGGATAGGCCGAACACTGAAGCTTTCTTT. The rearrangement uses TRBV29-1 and TRBJ1-1; no clear D gene. This CDR3 contains 13 residues. Trimming cost V 4 bases and J 1 base, with 10 bases left between them. Germline CDR1 and CDR2: SQVTM and ANQGSEA.

V usage is TRBV7-2 and J usage is TRBJ2-3; perhaps TRBD1 as D (5 bases). This CDR3 is 14 amino acids long. Germline V gene lookup returns CDR1 SGHTA and CDR2 FQGNSA. V shed 3 bases and J shed 6 bases, with 13 bases lying between them. The CDR3 DNA is TGTGCCAGCAGCTTTGGGGCCATGCGCGATACGCAGTATTTT. It encodes CASSFGAMRDTQYF.

The rearrangement links TRBV5-1 to TRBJ1-2; possibly TRBD1 for D (5 bases). This CDR3 comprises 14 residues. V was cut by 2 bases and J by 8 bases, with 16 bases left in between. Germline V gene sequence: CDR1 SGHRS, CDR2 YFSETQ. The CDR3 coding sequence is TGCGCCAGCAGCTTCGGGGCAGGAGGGTTCGGCTACACCTTC. It is translated as CASSFGAGGFGYTF. The full variable domain, rest sourced from reference TRBV5-1 and TRBJ1-2, is KAGVTQTPRYLIKTRGQQVTLSCSPISGHRSVSWYQQTPGQGLQFLFEYFSETQRNKGNFPGRFSGRQFSNSRSEMNVSTLELGDSALYLCASSFGAGGFGYTFGSGTRLTVV.

V and J are TRBV6-1 and TRBJ1-2; 9 nucleotides agree with TRBD1. V lost 2 bases, J lost 4 bases, and 14 bases stayed unmatched. Germline V gene lookup returns CDR1 MNHNS and CDR2 SASEGT. The CDR3 is 18 residues long. The CDR3 is CASSENHGGTGNRYGYTF. In nucleotides, the CDR3 is TGTGCCAGCAGTGAAAATCATGGGGGGACAGGGAATCGCTATGGCTACACCTTC.

V and J are TRBV20-1 and TRBJ2-7, with a possible D match to TRBD1 (5 bases). The CDR3 consists of 11 residues. The ends were cut back, 7 bases at V and 3 bases at J, with 10 bases in the middle. Germline loops: CDR1 DFQATT, CDR2 SNEGSKA (reference sequence). CDR3: CSVRRDYEQYF. The CDR3, as DNA: TGCAGTGTCCGCAGGGACTACGAGCAGTACTTC.

The CDR3 nucleotides are TGTGCCAGCAGACCCCGGCGACAGGGGAGGAGCGAGACCCAGTACTTC. Protein: CASRPRRQGRSETQYF. The genes are TRBV7-2 and TRBJ2-5; 8 nucleotides agree with TRBD1. Germline trimming cut 6 bases from V and 5 bases from J; bases unmatched to any gene: 14. The CDR3 consists of 16 residues. Germline CDR1 SGHTA, CDR2 FQGNSA.

The chain joins TRBV20-1 to TRBJ1-1; D remains ambiguous. Per the germline V gene, CDR1 is DFQATT and CDR2 is SNEGSKA (reference sequence). V was shortened by 5 bases and J by 1 base, with 11 bases between the two germline ends. This CDR3 is built from 13 residues. CDR3 region: CSALSSGNTEAFF. The CDR3 coding sequence is TGCAGTGCTCTCAGCTCAGGGAACACTGAAGCTTTCTTT.

The chain is built from TRBV7-2 and TRBJ2-7; either TRBD1 or TRBD2 may fit D (6 bases each). Germline V gives CDR1 SGHTA, CDR2 FQGNSA. The germline V and J ends were trimmed by 5 bases and 3 bases, with 17 bases remaining between them. The CDR3 loop spans 15 amino acids. The CDR3 loop is CASSLGWGAHYEQYF. The CDR3 DNA follows: TGTGCCAGCAGCCTTGGGTGGGGGGCCCACTACGAGCAGTACTTC.

The chain recombines TRBV29-1 with TRBJ2-2; D not certain. The V end lost 0 bases, the J end lost 4 bases, and 12 bases lay between the germline ends. The CDR3 covers 15 residues. Germline V gene data show CDR1 as SQVTM and CDR2 as ANQGSEA. The CDR3 loop is CSVEDLRHSTGELFF. In DNA form, the CDR3 reads TGCAGCGTTGAAGATTTACGGCACTCCACCGGGGAGCTGTTTTTT.

The chain couples TRBV5-4 to TRBJ2-2; 12 bases line up with TRBD2. The germline CDR1 and CDR2 sequences are SGHNT and YYREEE (reference sequence). The CDR3 is 16 residues long. The V and J ends lost 0 bases and 4 bases, in that order; junction bases with no gene match: 1. This CDR3 is CASSLGTSGITGELFF. CDR3 bases: TGTGCCAGCAGCTTGGGGACTAGCGGGATCACCGGGGAGCTGTTTTTT.

The CDR3 sequence: CASSYGLSGYEQYF. DNA for the CDR3: TGTGCCAGCAGTTACGGCTTGTCTGGCTACGAGCAGTACTTC. V is TRBV6-5 and J is TRBJ2-7, with D unresolved. Trimming pared 2 bases from V and 3 bases from J, leaving 11 bases between. Germline CDR1 reads MNHEY; CDR2 reads SVGAGI. The CDR3 loop spans 14 amino acids.

The chain uses TRBV4-1 and TRBJ2-2; the D gene could be TRBD1 or TRBD2 (5 bases each). The CDR3 extends over 15 amino acids. Germline V CDR1 and CDR2: MGHRA, YSYEKL. V was clipped by 4 bases and J by 7 bases, with 16 bases between them. CDR3 region: CASSRNIGAGGELFF. The CDR3 DNA is TGCGCCAGCAGCCGGAATATAGGGGCGGGCGGGGAGCTGTTTTTT.

V and J are TRBV28 and TRBJ1-5; D remains ambiguous. In germline, CDR1 is MDHEN, CDR2 SYDVKM. The germline V and J ends were trimmed by 7 bases and 6 bases, with 4 bases remaining between them. The CDR3 sequence is 10 residues long. The CDR3 spells CASKCQPQHF. The CDR3 DNA reads as TGTGCCAGCAAGTGTCAGCCCCAGCATTTT.

The chain employs TRBV6-1 and TRBJ2-7; 11 bases are shared with TRBD2. Germline CDR1 reads MNHNS; CDR2 reads SASEGT. There are 13 residues in the CDR3. Trimming cost V 6 bases and J 9 bases; bases outside gene matches: 7. The CDR3: CASRELAGVVQYF. As DNA, the CDR3 is TGTGCCAGCAGAGAACTAGCGGGAGTAGTGCAGTACTTC.

The rearrangement links TRBV7-2 to TRBJ2-1; 9 bases match TRBD1. V was pared by 4 bases and J by 10 bases, with 5 bases of the junction left unmatched. The CDR3 loop spans 13 amino acids. The germline V gene encodes CDR1 SGHTA and CDR2 FQGNSA. The CDR3 reads CASSSRTGAEQFF. The CDR3 DNA is TGTGCCAGCAGCTCCCGGACAGGGGCAGAGCAGTTCTTC.